This note documents a single T cell receptor (beta chain) sequence. This specimen comes from a study of blood T cell repertoires in COVID-19. As for the study in general: Acute and convalescent COVID-19 samples came from the United States, Italy and Spain.

Clones were sequenced by immunoSEQ multiplex PCR, and TCRdb holds only the in-frame ones, with some missing. The data hold about 180,000 clones, with approximately 88% observed a single time. CDR1 and CDR2 (germline): SGHRS, YFSETQ. Unmatched junction bases numbered 7, after V lost 0 bases and J lost 6 bases. CDR3 size: 15 residues. This TCR was sampled from a woman in her 30s with acute or convalescent COVID-19. Sequencing was done on a sample of peripheral blood. The rearrangement uses TRBV5-1 and TRBJ2-7, with 9 bases matching TRBD1. In DNA, the CDR3 is TGCGCCAGCAGCTTGGGGACAGGGGCCCAGGGCGAGCAGTACTTC. Encoded protein: CASSLGTGAQGEQYF.